This TCR beta chain was documented in a study of blood T cell repertoires in COVID-19. Study processing details: How many nucleated cells were present was estimated from reference gene primer amplification. Assay used: immunoSEQ multiplex PCR; TCRdb lists only in-frame clones, some missing. Clone size and V and J calls were adopted from that table, with D and trimming inferred from the DNA. The sample has some 200,000 clones, about 70% seen once. Germline CDR1 is KGHSH and CDR2 is LQKENI. This CDR3 has 16 amino acids. Unmatched junction bases numbered 12, after V lost 1 base and J lost 7 bases. The J gene is TRBJ1-2, the V gene TRBV18, with 7 bases fitting TRBD1. This TCR came from a woman aged 45-65 years with active or convalescent COVID-19. Sample: peripheral blood. CDR3 protein: CASSPLGQAGLGGYTF. The CDR3 DNA follows: TGTGCCAGCTCACCACTCGGACAGGCCGGTTTGGGTGGCTACACCTTC. Using reference TRBV18 and TRBJ1-2 for the parts outside the CDR3, the full variable domain is NAGVMQNPRHLVRRRGQEARLRCSPMKGHSHVYWYRQLPEEGLKFMVYLQKENIIDESGMPKERFSAEFPKEGPSILRIQQVVRGDSAAYFCASSPLGQAGLGGYTFGSGTRLTVV.